These 27 T cell receptor beta chains originate from one sample sequenced in a study of T cells in Graves' hyperthyroidism and ophthalmopathy. The source material, RNA transcripts, was used to amplify TCR beta CDR3 regions. The primer set for the first-round RT-PCR of the TCR CDR3 was HTBI. TCRdb reprocessed the multiplex PCR reads with MiXCR, giving one entry per CDR3 protein. The data hold approximately 590,000 distinct CDR3 sequences, with approximately 44% observed a single time. The sample was peripheral blood or thyroid tissue (not recorded which). The source of these receptors is a woman aged 18-30 years with Graves' hyperthyroidism.

Written as DNA, the CDR3 is TGCGCCAGCAGCACCGGAGGGGGGTTGGGTAATTCACCCCTCCACTTT. This translates into CASSTGGGLGNSPLHF. The chain joins TRBV5-1 to TRBJ1-6, with D perhaps matching TRBD1 (6 bases). Trimming took off 4 bases at V and 6 bases at J, with 17 bases between the two ends. CDR1 and CDR2 from the germline V gene are SGHRS and YFSETQ. The CDR3 runs 16 residues.

This chain links TRBV24-1 with TRBJ1-5; 9 bases agree with TRBD1. The V segment lost 3 bases and the J segment 2 bases; nucleotides outside the gene matches: 4. This CDR3 region has 16 residues. Germline CDR1 KGHDR, CDR2 SFDVKD. CDR3: CATSDTRTGGNQPQHF. The CDR3 DNA is TGTGCCACCAGTGATACCAGGACAGGGGGCAATCAGCCCCAGCATTTT.

This chain links TRBV5-6 with TRBJ1-3; D remains ambiguous. The CDR3 consists of 14 residues. The V end lost 3 bases, the J end lost 4 bases, and 11 bases lay between the germline ends. From germline, CDR1 is SGHDT and CDR2 YYEEEE. CDR3 DNA sequence: TGTGCCAGCAGCTACGGGTTTCTAGGAAACACCATATATTTT. It yields the protein CASSYGFLGNTIYF.

The chain links TRBV11-2 to TRBJ1-4; perhaps TRBD1 as D (6 bases). Trimming took off 5 bases at V and 8 bases at J, with 12 bases between the two ends. The CDR3 is 13 amino acids. Per germline, CDR1 SGHAT and CDR2 FQNNGV. The CDR3: CASSQGTVEKLFF. The CDR3 DNA follows: TGTGCCAGCAGCCAGGGGACGGTGGAAAAACTGTTTTTT.

The gene calls are TRBV25-1 and TRBJ1-2; 7 nucleotides match TRBD1. The CDR3 length is 14 residues. Germline values: CDR1 MGHDK, CDR2 SYGVNS. Trimming took 9 bases from V and 3 from J; bases not matched to a gene: 10. CDR3 amino acids: CASSIDRVYYGYTF. Written as DNA, the CDR3 is TGTGCCAGTAGTATAGACAGGGTATACTATGGCTACACCTTC.

This chain connects TRBV2 to TRBJ1-5; 10 bases match TRBD1. The germline V gene encodes CDR1 SNHLY and CDR2 FYNNEI. V gave up 2 bases and J gave up 3 bases; unmatched junction bases: 10. This CDR3 spans 18 amino acids. In DNA, the CDR3 is TGTGCCAGCAGTGAAAAGCGGACCGGGACAGGGGACAATCAGCCCCAGCATTTT. This translates into CASSEKRTGTGDNQPQHF.

The genes are TRBV9 and TRBJ1-3, with a possible D match to TRBD1 (6 bases). Trimming cost V 3 bases and J 0 bases, with 13 bases left between them. The CDR3 runs 16 residues. Germline CDR1 SGDLS, CDR2 YYNGEE. The CDR3 region has the DNA TGTGCCAGCAGCGAAAGGGGGACTCTCTCTGGAAACACCATATATTTT. Residues: CASSERGTLSGNTIYF.

The V call is TRBV20-1, the J call TRBJ1-1, with D unclear. Per germline, CDR1 DFQATT and CDR2 SNEGSKA (reference sequence). The CDR3 covers 11 residues. DNA for the CDR3: TGCAGCCTGCCCGGGGTATATGAAGCTTTCTTT. Translating it yields CSLPGVYEAFF.

This clonotype came up many times. This sequence joins TRBV2 and TRBJ2-7, with D tentatively TRBD2 (5 bases). Looked up from germline, CDR1 is SNHLY and CDR2 is FYNNEI. The CDR3 contains 11 residues. Between the trimmed V and J ends, which lost 6 bases and 7 bases, there was a span of 10 bases. The CDR3: CASRAEVEQYF. The CDR3 coding sequence is TGTGCCAGCAGGGCGGAGGTTGAGCAGTACTTC.

This clonotype was detected only a few times. The V and J genes are TRBV7-6 and TRBJ1-3; the D is unclear. Germline-derived CDR1 and CDR2 are SGHVS and FNYEAQ. The CDR3 is 15 residues long. The ends were cut back, 4 bases at V and 0 bases at J, with 10 bases in the middle. The CDR3 spells CASSSSGVSGNTIYF. Written as DNA, the CDR3 is TGTGCCAGCAGCTCGTCAGGCGTCTCTGGAAACACCATATATTTT.

V is TRBV24-1 and J is TRBJ2-2; 9 bases match TRBD1. The CDR3 runs 14 residues. V lost 3 bases, J lost 10 bases, and 5 bases stayed unmatched. CDR1 is KGHDR, CDR2 SFDVKD, per germline. Here the CDR3 DNA reads TGTGCCACCAGTGATAGGACAGGGGCTGTGGAGCTGTTTTTT. Translated: CATSDRTGAVELFF.

This clonotype was counted between two and nine times. The CDR3 here is CATSRDFTGFIYGYTF. For the CDR3, the DNA is TGTGCCACCAGCAGAGATTTTACGGGGTTTATCTATGGCTACACCTTC. V and J are TRBV15 and TRBJ1-2; D is undetermined. The CDR3 is made up of 16 amino acids. Trimming removed 0 bases at V and 4 bases at J, with 15 bases between. Germline loops: CDR1 LNHNV, CDR2 YYDKDF (reference sequence).

This clonotype came up a few times. The CDR3 protein is CSARGRDRSSYEQYF. The CDR3 nucleotides are TGCAGTGCTAGAGGCCGGGACAGGAGCTCCTACGAGCAGTACTTC. J is TRBJ2-7 and V is TRBV20-1, with 8 bases fitting TRBD1. With 1 base clipped from V and 0 bases from J, the junction kept 5 bases outside the gene matches. Germline V gene data show CDR1 as DFQATT and CDR2 as SNEGSKA (reference sequence). This CDR3 has 15 residues.

There are a few counts of this clonotype. J is TRBJ1-1 and V is TRBV7-9; TRBD1 might be the D (6 bases). The CDR3 contains 14 residues. Per germline, CDR1 SEHNR and CDR2 FQNEAQ (reference sequence). V shed 6 bases and J shed 1 base, with 12 bases lying between them. The CDR3 protein is CASRSGHWNTEAFF. The CDR3 region has the DNA TGTGCCAGCAGGTCGGGACATTGGAACACTGAAGCTTTCTTT.

This clonotype was detected only a few times. The gene calls are TRBV9 and TRBJ2-7; D gene ambiguous. Per germline, CDR1 SGDLS and CDR2 YYNGEE. V lost 4 bases, J lost 0 bases, and 14 bases lay in between. The CDR3 is made up of 15 amino acids. Written as DNA, the CDR3 is TGTGCCAGCAGCCCAACCCCCAGGAACTCCTACGAGCAGTACTTC. This encodes CASSPTPRNSYEQYF.

In the case of this clonotype: This sequence may be a read error, since a much larger clone differs from it by one base. The CDR3 protein is CASGPTGIHEQYF. The CDR3 DNA sequence: TGTGCCAGCGGCCCCACAGGGATCCACGAGCAGTACTTC. The chain joins TRBV7-9 to TRBJ2-7, with D maybe TRBD1 (6 bases). CDR1 SEHNR and CDR2 FQNEAQ come from the germline V gene (reference sequence). V lost 8 bases and J 5 bases, leaving 16 bases between the germline ends. This CDR3 is built from 13 residues.

This clonotype has just a few counts. This chain connects TRBV20-1 to TRBJ1-5; D uncertain. The V end lost 0 bases, the J end lost 0 bases, and 6 bases lay between the germline ends. This CDR3 region has 14 residues. Germline CDR1 is DFQATT and CDR2 is SNEGSKA (reference sequence). The CDR3 loop is CSARDGVSNQPQHF. The CDR3 nucleotides are TGCAGTGCTAGAGATGGGGTTAGCAATCAGCCCCAGCATTTT.

In its sample, this clonotype was seen a few times. The CDR3 DNA sequence: TGTGCCAGCAGCCAAGTGGGCGATGAGCAGTTCTTC. It yields the protein CASSQVGDEQFF. The chain carries TRBV7-3 and TRBJ2-1; D gene unclear. This CDR3 contains 12 residues. V gave up 5 bases and J gave up 8 bases, with 10 bases separating them. CDR1 and CDR2 from the germline V gene are SGHTA and FQGTGA.

There are many counts of this clonotype. The V call is TRBV7-2, the J call TRBJ2-2; D gene unclear. Trimming left V 2 bases short and J 3 bases short, with 4 bases between. CDR1 and CDR2 from the germline V gene are SGHTA and FQGNSA. The CDR3 covers 13 residues. CDR3 region: CASSLHDTGELFF. For the CDR3, the DNA is TGTGCCAGCAGCTTACATGACACCGGGGAGCTGTTTTTT.

The chain carries TRBV20-1 and TRBJ2-1; D is undetermined. The length of the CDR3 is 16 residues. Trimming removed 0 bases at V and 0 bases at J, with 12 bases between. Germline V CDR1 and CDR2: DFQATT, SNEGSKA (reference sequence). Here the CDR3 DNA reads TGCAGTGCTAGAGATGGTAGACTGAGCTCCTACAATGAGCAGTTCTTC. As protein: CSARDGRLSSYNEQFF.

This rearrangement joins TRBV19 to TRBJ1-5, with 7 bases that match TRBD1. Unmatched junction bases numbered 9, after V lost 8 bases and J lost 5 bases. CDR3 length: 14 residues. Looked up from germline, CDR1 is LNHDA and CDR2 is SQIVND (reference sequence). This chain's CDR3 is CASQSWQGDQPQHF. CDR3 DNA sequence: TGTGCCAGTCAGTCGTGGCAGGGGGATCAGCCCCAGCATTTT.

About this clonotype: An end of the junction does not agree with germline; a read error may underlie this. Here the CDR3 reads CASSHRTDISNQPQHF. CDR3 nucleotide sequence: TGCGCCAGCAGCCATAGGACAGACATCAGCAATCAGCCCCAGCATTTT. The rearrangement joins TRBV7-3 to TRBJ1-5; tentative D call: TRBD1 (6 bases). The CDR3 loop spans 16 amino acids. Looked up from germline, CDR1 is SGHTA and CDR2 is FQGTGA.

In this sample, this clonotype turned up many times. The chain joins TRBV2 to TRBJ1-5; D gene unclear. The V end lost 7 bases, the J end lost 4 bases, and 11 bases lay between the germline ends. The CDR3 sequence is 13 residues long. Germline V lookup: CDR1 SNHLY, CDR2 FYNNEI. The DNA for the CDR3 is TGTGCCAGCAACCCGAGTCAGAATCAGCCCCAGCATTTT. Translation: CASNPSQNQPQHF. The full variable domain, with the rest looked up from reference TRBV2 and TRBJ1-5, is EPEVTQTPSHQVTQMGQEVILRCVPISNHLYFYWYRQILGQKVEFLVSFYNNEISEKSEIFDDQFSVERPDGSNFTLKIRSTKLEDSAMYFCASNPSQNQPQHFGDGTRLSIL.

The V call is TRBV12-5, the J call TRBJ1-1, with 9 bases aligning to TRBD1. Germline V lookup: CDR1 LGHNT, CDR2 FRNRAP. The length of the CDR3 is 19 residues. V was pared by 2 bases and J by 3 bases, with 16 bases of the junction left unmatched. CDR3 sequence: CASGLFPVGQGKQDTEAFF. In DNA form, the CDR3 reads TGTGCTAGTGGTTTGTTCCCCGTGGGACAGGGCAAACAAGACACTGAAGCTTTCTTT. Full variable domain (remainder filled in from reference TRBV12-5 and TRBJ1-1): DARVTQTPRHKVTEMGQEVTMRCQPILGHNTVFWYRQTMMQGLELLAYFRNRAPLDDSGMPKDRFSAEMPDATLATLKIQPSEPRDSAVYFCASGLFPVGQGKQDTEAFFGQGTRLTVV.

CDR3 region: CASSLDRRTGWVSEAFF. CDR3 DNA: TGTGCCAGCAGCTTAGATCGTCGGACAGGGTGGGTCTCTGAAGCTTTCTTT. The chain couples TRBV7-2 to TRBJ1-1, with TRBD1 identical over 8 bases. Germline CDR1 reads SGHTA; CDR2 reads FQGNSA. Losses at the gene ends were 1 base for V and 6 bases for J; bases not matched to a gene: 13. CDR3 length equals 17 residues.

This clonotype was recorded many times. The chain recombines TRBV20-1 with TRBJ2-7; D uncertain. CDR1 DFQATT and CDR2 SNEGSKA come from the germline V gene (reference sequence). V lost 3 bases and J 5 bases, leaving 8 bases between the germline ends. The length of the CDR3 is 11 residues. The CDR3 spells CSASDTHEQYF. As DNA, the CDR3 is TGCAGTGCTAGTGATACCCACGAGCAGTACTTC.

This clonotype was observed a few times. A much larger clone differs from this one at a single base, so this may be a read error. The CDR3 spells CSARDTGDTEAFF. DNA for the CDR3: TGCAGTGCTAGAGATACGGGGGACACTGAAGCTTTCTTT. This sequence joins TRBV20-1 and TRBJ1-1; TRBD1 is a possible D gene (5 bases). The CDR3 runs to 13 residues. V was shortened by 0 bases and J by 3 bases, with 8 bases between the two germline ends. In germline, CDR1 is DFQATT, CDR2 SNEGSKA (reference sequence).